This T cell receptor (beta chain) emerged from a study of blood T cell repertoires in COVID-19. In the study overall: COVID-19 samples from acute and convalescent phases originated in the United States, Italy and Spain. T cells, B-cell-depleted T cells, or PBMCs supplied cDNA or gDNA.

As originally analysed: For nucleated cells, counts were estimated from reference gene primer amplification. Here immunoSEQ multiplex PCR was the method, and the copy in TCRdb shows in-frame clones only, minus some. V and J calls plus clone size are reproduced from that table; the DNA served to infer D and trimming. The repertoire holds about 100,000 clones, with about 83% as singletons. In its sample, this clone was seen a few times. Germline assignment: CDR1 MNHEY and CDR2 SVGEGT. V lost 0 bases and J lost 5; bases outside the gene matches: 11. The CDR3 is 18 amino acids. Material for sequencing was peripheral blood. This clonotype was sampled from a human donor in a cohort sampled during active COVID-19. V usage is TRBV6-2 or TRBV6-3 and J usage is TRBJ1-5; TRBD1 aligns across 9 bases. The CDR3 DNA reads as TGTGCCAGCAGTTACTCGGGACAGGGCTCATTTAGTGATCAGCCCCAGCATTTT. Its translation: CASSYSGQGSFSDQPQHF.